Here is one T cell receptor beta chain with its context. Its specificity is unknown. TCRdb reworked the 5' RACE reads into one entry per CDR3 protein, no DNA. This repertoire includes a few hundred thousand distinct CDR3 sequences. The CDR3 covers 14 residues. CDR1 and CDR2 from the germline V gene are SGHTA and FQGNSA. This sample is part of a study of T cells expressing NK-cell markers. Whole-study context: Sequencing of TCR beta repertoires drew on sorted CD3+CD56+NKG2C+, CD3+CD56+NKG2C- and CD3+CD56-NKG2C+ T cells. One of eight sequenced donors was HCMV-seronegative; the other seven were seropositive. Overall study results and limits: These same clonotypes (in several donors) also led the CD3+CD56-NKG2C+ fraction.

The chain carries TRBV7-2 and TRBJ2-7; without DNA, the TCRdb call of TRBD1 cannot be checked. Sequenced sample: blood T cells: a sorted CD56 or NKG2C T cell subset, CD4+ or CD8+ T cells, or bulk PBMC T cells (not recorded which). This clonotype originated in a man between 18 and 69 years old in good health. The CDR3 loop reads CASSQARTGYEQYF.